A selection of T cell receptor beta chains follows, all from one sample in a study of T-cell reconstitution after alpha-beta-depleted transplantation in children. MiXCR, run by TCRdb on the PCR reads, gives a single entry per CDR3 protein. The sample has about 350,000 distinct CDR3 sequences, around 15% seen once. Source: PBMCs, mostly from graft donor cells, taken 360 days after TCRalphabeta/CD19-depleted stem cell transplant. All receptors derive from a male patient aged 2-10 years who had a stem cell transplant for acute lymphoblastic leukemia, so the T cells may come from the graft donor. The CDR3 runs from the conserved cysteine through the conserved F or W. The D gene is left open where the match is weak. Clone size is not always given. Where it is, it says once, few, many or a class for expanded clones.

few,15,TRBV28,TRBJ1-5,-,CASSFGTDSNQPQHF,TGTGCCAGCAGTTTTGGGACGGATAGCAATCAGCCCCAGCATTTT
-,14,TRBV25-1,TRBJ1-6,-,CASSEGSPVWALHF,TGTGCCAGCAGTGAGGGGTCCCCGGTGTGGGCCCTCCACTTT
few,16,TRBV6-2/TRBV6-3,TRBJ2-2,TRBD1,CASSHPGGPNTGELFF,TGTGCCAGCAGCCACCCAGGGGGCCCGAACACCGGGGAGCTGTTTTTT
few,14,TRBV10-3,TRBJ2-2,-,CAIGNQANTGELFF,TGTGCCATCGGGAACCAAGCGAACACCGGGGAGCTGTTTTTT
many,14,TRBV5-1,TRBJ2-2,TRBD2,CASSQAGVAGELFF,TGCGCCAGCTCCCAAGCGGGAGTGGCCGGGGAGCTGTTTTTT
-,13,TRBV29-1,TRBJ2-7,-,CSVVYTSSYEQYF,TGCAGCGTTGTATACACAAGCTCCTACGAGCAGTACTTC
few,14,TRBV29-1,TRBJ2-7,TRBD1,CSVATGEKYYEQYF,TGCAGCGTTGCGACAGGGGAAAAGTACTACGAGCAGTACTTC
few,15,TRBV7-3,TRBJ2-1,-,CASSPRWQPYNEQFF,TGTGCCAGCAGTCCCCGGTGGCAGCCCTACAATGAGCAGTTCTTC
-,14,TRBV20-1,TRBJ2-5,-,CSAREGRLQETQYF,TGCAGTGCTAGAGAGGGGAGACTCCAGGAGACCCAGTACTTC
many,20,TRBV7-9,TRBJ1-1,-,CASSFDRAGTPNRMNTEAFF,TGTGCCAGCAGCTTTGATAGGGCAGGGACACCTAATAGAATGAACACTGAAGCTTTCTTT
many,16,TRBV7-6,TRBJ2-6,-,CASSWRRGSGANVLTF,TGTGCCAGCAGCTGGAGACGGGGCTCTGGGGCCAACGTCCTGACTTTC
few,15,TRBV5-1,TRBJ1-6,-,CASSFRAQGGSPLHF,TGCGCCAGCAGCTTTCGGGCCCAGGGCGGTTCACCCCTCCACTTT
many,18,TRBV12-3/TRBV12-4,TRBJ1-4,-,CASSRWGVGSWTNEKLFF,TGTGCCAGCAGCCGGTGGGGAGTAGGATCCTGGACTAATGAAAAACTGTTTTTT
few,15,TRBV15,TRBJ2-7,TRBD1,CATSRVETGLYEQYF,TGTGCCACCAGCAGAGTGGAGACAGGGCTCTACGAGCAGTACTTC
-,18,TRBV6-5,TRBJ2-5,-,CASSYSYGRGVREETQYF,TGTGCCAGCAGTTACTCGTATGGGCGCGGGGTGAGGGAGGAGACCCAGTACTTC
-,14,TRBV12-3/TRBV12-4,TRBJ2-3,-,CASRPTGGPDTQYF,TGTGCCAGCAGACCGACAGGAGGGCCCGATACGCAGTATTTT
-,16,TRBV4-3,TRBJ1-2,-,CASSQDWELVNYGYTF,TGCGCCAGCAGCCAAGATTGGGAGTTAGTTAACTATGGCTACACCTTC
-,13,TRBV7-3,TRBJ2-1,-,CASSRTSYNEQFF,TGTGCCAGCAGCCGGACAAGCTACAATGAGCAGTTCTTC
-,16,TRBV20-1,TRBJ2-7,-,CSARDLRGRSSYEQYF,TGCAGTGCTAGAGATCTCAGGGGCCGAAGCTCCTACGAGCAGTACTTC
many,14,TRBV20-1,TRBJ2-3,-,CSVEELAATDTQYF,TGCAGTGTTGAGGAGTTGGCGGCCACAGATACGCAGTATTTT
few,19,TRBV27,TRBJ2-3,TRBD2,CASSPIYATSGSWTDTQYF,TGTGCCAGCAGTCCTATATATGCGACTAGCGGGAGCTGGACAGATACGCAGTATTTT
few,17,TRBV4-1,TRBJ2-1,-,CASSQDRHGGHYNEQFF,TGCGCCAGCAGCCAAGATAGGCACGGGGGCCACTACAATGAGCAGTTCTTC
few,16,TRBV28,TRBJ2-1,TRBD2,CASSFLLAGVDNEQFF,TGTGCCAGCAGTTTTCTTCTAGCGGGAGTGGACAATGAGCAGTTCTTC
-,15,TRBV6-5,TRBJ2-7,TRBD1,CASSYSATGDYEQYF,TGTGCCAGCAGTTACTCCGCGACAGGGGACTACGAGCAGTACTTC
-,21,TRBV5-4,TRBJ2-1,TRBD1,CASSFGRYRGPTITRDNEQFF,TGTGCCAGCAGCTTTGGTCGTTACAGGGGGCCCACCATAACTAGGGACAATGAGCAGTTCTTC
few,17,TRBV28,TRBJ2-5,-,CASSPLRGVPSQETQYF,TGTGCCAGCAGTCCCCTTCGGGGAGTACCTTCCCAAGAGACCCAGTACTTC
-,13,TRBV2,TRBJ2-3,-,CASREIGTDTQYF,TGTGCCAGCAGGGAGATAGGGACAGATACGCAGTATTTT
few,13,TRBV4-1,TRBJ1-4,-,CASSQARGEKLFF,TGCGCCAGCAGCCAAGCTAGGGGGGAAAAACTGTTTTTT
-,14,TRBV29-1,TRBJ2-3,TRBD2,CSVGGGLAGETQYF,TGCAGCGTTGGGGGGGGACTAGCGGGAGAAACGCAGTATTTT
few,11,TRBV28,TRBJ1-2,-,CASSLIGIYTF,TGTGCCAGCAGTTTAATAGGGATCTACACCTTC
few,14,TRBV5-5,TRBJ1-2,TRBD1,CASSLGQGYNGYTF,TGTGCCAGCAGCTTGGGACAGGGGTATAATGGCTACACCTTC
-,18,TRBV20-1,TRBJ2-7,-,CSARKDHRGGDPAYEQYF,TGCAGTGCTAGGAAGGATCATCGAGGCGGGGATCCAGCCTACGAGCAGTACTTC
-,15,TRBV5-1,TRBJ2-2,TRBD2,CASSTSGRGSGELFF,TGCGCCAGCAGCACTAGCGGGAGGGGTTCCGGGGAGCTGTTTTTT
-,14,TRBV12-5,TRBJ2-1,-,CASGLVPSSNEQFF,TGTGCTAGTGGTTTGGTACCCTCGTCCAATGAGCAGTTCTTC
few,14,TRBV6-1,TRBJ2-5,TRBD2,CATQPSGGTETQYF,TGTGCCACCCAACCTTCGGGGGGAACCGAGACCCAGTACTTC
many,15,TRBV7-2,TRBJ2-1,TRBD2,CASSLSSGGRNEQFF,TGTGCCAGCAGCTTATCTAGCGGGGGGAGGAATGAGCAGTTCTTC
many,15,TRBV29-1,TRBJ2-2,TRBD2,CSVVLAGENTGELFF,TGCAGCGTTGTACTAGCGGGAGAGAACACCGGGGAGCTGTTTTTT
few,15,TRBV6-2/TRBV6-3,TRBJ2-1,-,CASSYSLAYYNEQFF,TGTGCCAGCAGTTACTCGTTAGCCTACTACAATGAGCAGTTCTTC
-,14,TRBV5-5,TRBJ2-1,TRBD2,CASSLEREGDEQFF,TGTGCCAGCAGCTTGGAGCGGGAAGGAGATGAGCAGTTCTTC
few,14,TRBV28,TRBJ2-7,TRBD2,CASSPRTSRDEQYF,TGTGCCAGCAGTCCTCGGACTAGCCGGGACGAGCAGTACTTC